Listed below are T cell receptor beta chains from one sample, sequenced in a study of cytomegalovirus exposure and HLA in healthy donors. Generated by immunoSEQ multiplex PCR, the TCRdb table keeps only in-frame clones and is missing some. The data contain about 74,000 clones, roughly 72% of them singletons. The sequenced sample was PBMCs. These receptors were taken from a woman between 40 and 50 years old in good health and CMV-seropositive. Each CDR3 is given with its conserved first and last residue. Fields, in order: D gene, J gene, clone size, V gene, CDR3 protein, CDR3 DNA. D genes are given only for firm matches. Expanded clones are given a class, and other clones once, few, many or no size at all.

>-|TRBJ1-5|-|TRBV7-2
CASSLGAGNQPQHF
TGTGCCAGCAGCTTAGGGGCAGGGAACCAGCCCCAGCATTTT
>TRBD2|TRBJ2-5|many|TRBV19
CASSIGLAGAETQYF
TGTGCCAGTAGTATTGGGCTAGCGGGAGCAGAGACCCAGTACTTC
>-|TRBJ1-5|-|TRBV19
CASSAGPVRQPQHF
TGTGCCAGTAGTGCAGGTCCCGTCAGGCAGCCCCAGCATTTT
>TRBD2|TRBJ2-3|-|TRBV7-2
CASSLAESGGADTQYF
TGTGCCAGCAGCTTAGCGGAGAGCGGGGGGGCAGATACGCAGTATTTT
>-|TRBJ2-5|-|TRBV18
CASSPPNRAQETQYF
TGTGCCAGCTCACCACCCAACAGGGCCCAAGAGACCCAGTACTTC
>-|TRBJ2-7|-|TRBV27
CASSRQASLSSYEQYF
TGTGCCAGCAGCCGACAGGCCTCCCTCAGCTCCTACGAGCAGTACTTC
>TRBD1|TRBJ2-2|-|TRBV30
CAWSSTGGPTGELFF
TGTGCCTGGAGTTCTACAGGGGGCCCCACCGGGGAGCTGTTTTTT
>TRBD2|TRBJ2-2|few|TRBV5-1
CASSLGHLAGESTGELFF
TGCGCCAGCAGCTTGGGTCACCTAGCGGGAGAGTCCACCGGGGAGCTGTTTTTT
>TRBD2|TRBJ2-1|-|TRBV5-1
CASSALAGVLGNEQFF
TGCGCCAGCAGCGCTCTAGCGGGAGTATTAGGGAATGAGCAGTTCTTC
>TRBD2|TRBJ2-1|-|TRBV6-5
CASATGGPDNEQFF
TGTGCCAGCGCGACGGGAGGGCCGGACAATGAGCAGTTCTTC
>-|TRBJ2-2|-|TRBV5-5
CASSFAGELFF
TGTGCCAGCAGCTTCGCCGGGGAGCTGTTTTTT
>-|TRBJ1-1|few|TRBV5-1
CASSPGGEAFF
TGCGCCAGCAGCCCGGGGGGAGAAGCTTTCTTT